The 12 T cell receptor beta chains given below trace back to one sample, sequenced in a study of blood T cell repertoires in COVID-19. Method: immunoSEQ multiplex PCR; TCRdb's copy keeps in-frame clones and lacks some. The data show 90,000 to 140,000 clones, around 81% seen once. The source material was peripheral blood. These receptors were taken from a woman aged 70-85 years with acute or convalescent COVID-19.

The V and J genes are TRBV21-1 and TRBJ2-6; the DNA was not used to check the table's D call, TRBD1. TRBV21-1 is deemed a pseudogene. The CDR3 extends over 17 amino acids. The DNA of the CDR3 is TGTGCCAGCAGCAAACAGCCAGGGACACCCGGGGCCAACGTCCTGACTTTC. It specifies CASSKQPGTPGANVLTF.

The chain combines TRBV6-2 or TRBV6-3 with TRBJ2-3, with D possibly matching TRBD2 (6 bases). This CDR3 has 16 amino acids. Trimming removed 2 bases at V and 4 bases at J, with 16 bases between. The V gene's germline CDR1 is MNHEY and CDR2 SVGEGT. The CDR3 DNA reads TGTGCCAGCAGTTACCCGGACTATATCCGCCCAGATACGCAGTATTTT. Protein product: CASSYPDYIRPDTQYF.

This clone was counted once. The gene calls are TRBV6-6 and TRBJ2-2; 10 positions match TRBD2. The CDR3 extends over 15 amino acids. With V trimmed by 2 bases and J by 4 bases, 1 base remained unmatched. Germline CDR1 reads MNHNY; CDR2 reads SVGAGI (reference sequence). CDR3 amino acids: CASSYVAGGTGELFF. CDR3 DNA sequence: TGTGCCAGCAGTTACGTAGCGGGAGGCACCGGGGAGCTGTTTTTT.

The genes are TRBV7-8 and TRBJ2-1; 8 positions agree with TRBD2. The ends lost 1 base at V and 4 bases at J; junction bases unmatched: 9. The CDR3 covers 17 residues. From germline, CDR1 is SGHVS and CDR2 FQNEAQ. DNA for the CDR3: TGTGCCAGCAGCTTAGTGGCGGGAGGCCCCCTGTACAATGAGCAGTTCTTC. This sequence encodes CASSLVAGGPLYNEQFF.

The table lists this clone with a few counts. The CDR3 sequence: CASSLQGVTSDGYTF. The DNA of the CDR3 is TGCGCCAGCAGCCTGCAGGGGGTAACGTCGGATGGCTACACCTTC. The chain has TRBV5-1 and TRBJ1-2, with TRBD1 identical over 7 bases. With 4 bases clipped from V and 6 bases from J, the junction kept 12 bases outside the gene matches. Germline V lookup: CDR1 SGHRS, CDR2 YFSETQ. CDR3 length: 15 amino acids. The whole variable domain, remainder taken from reference TRBV5-1 and TRBJ1-2, is KAGVTQTPRYLIKTRGQQVTLSCSPISGHRSVSWYQQTPGQGLQFLFEYFSETQRNKGNFPGRFSGRQFSNSRSEMNVSTLELGDSALYLCASSLQGVTSDGYTFGSGTRLTVV.

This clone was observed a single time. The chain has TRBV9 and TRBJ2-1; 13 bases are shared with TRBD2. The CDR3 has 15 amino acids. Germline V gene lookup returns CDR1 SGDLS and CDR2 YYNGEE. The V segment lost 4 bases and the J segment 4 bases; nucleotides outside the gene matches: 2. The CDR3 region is CASSPGLAGYNEQFF. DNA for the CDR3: TGTGCCAGCAGCCCGGGACTAGCGGGATACAATGAGCAGTTCTTC.

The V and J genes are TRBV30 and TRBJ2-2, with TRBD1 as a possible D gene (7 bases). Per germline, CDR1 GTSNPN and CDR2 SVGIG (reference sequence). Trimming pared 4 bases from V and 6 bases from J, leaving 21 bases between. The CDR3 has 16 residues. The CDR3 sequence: CAWTLRGAARAGELFF. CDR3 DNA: TGTGCCTGGACCCTCAGGGGGGCCGCGAGAGCCGGGGAGCTGTTTTTT.

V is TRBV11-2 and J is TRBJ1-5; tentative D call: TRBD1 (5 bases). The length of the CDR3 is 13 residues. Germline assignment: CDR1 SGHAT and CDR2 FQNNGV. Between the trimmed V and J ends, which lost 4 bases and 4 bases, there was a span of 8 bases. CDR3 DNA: TGTGCCAGCAGCTCACAGGTAAATCAGCCCCAGCATTTT. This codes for CASSSQVNQPQHF. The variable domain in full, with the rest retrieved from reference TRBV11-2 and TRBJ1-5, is EAGVAQSPRYKIIEKRQSVAFWCNPISGHATLYWYQQILGQGPKLLIQFQNNGVVDDSQLPKDRFSAERLKGVDSTLKIQPAKLEDSAVYLCASSSQVNQPQHFGDGTRLSIL.

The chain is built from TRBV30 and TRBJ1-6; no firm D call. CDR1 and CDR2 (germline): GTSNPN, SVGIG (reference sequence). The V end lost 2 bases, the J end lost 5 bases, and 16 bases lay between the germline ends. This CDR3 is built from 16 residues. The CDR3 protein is CAWSPDSPTDNSPLHF. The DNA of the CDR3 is TGTGCCTGGAGTCCGGACTCCCCTACTGATAATTCACCCCTCCACTTT.

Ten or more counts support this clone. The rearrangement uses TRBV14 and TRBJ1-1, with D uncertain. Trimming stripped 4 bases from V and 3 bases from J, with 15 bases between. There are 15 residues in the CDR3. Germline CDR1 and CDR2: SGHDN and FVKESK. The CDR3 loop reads CASSLMRAWDTEAFF. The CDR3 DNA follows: TGTGCCAGCAGCCTCATGAGGGCCTGGGACACTGAAGCTTTCTTT. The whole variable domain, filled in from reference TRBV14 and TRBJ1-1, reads EAGVTQFPSHSVIEKGQTVTLRCDPISGHDNLYWYRRVMGKEIKFLLHFVKESKQDESGMPNNRFLAERTGGTYSTLKVQPAELEDSGVYFCASSLMRAWDTEAFFGQGTRLTVV.

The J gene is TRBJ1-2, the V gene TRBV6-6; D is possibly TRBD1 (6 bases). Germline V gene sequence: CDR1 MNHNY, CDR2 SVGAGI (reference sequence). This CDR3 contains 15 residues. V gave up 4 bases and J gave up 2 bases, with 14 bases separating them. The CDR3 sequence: CASSSPDRQNYGYTF. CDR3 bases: TGTGCCAGCAGTTCACCGGACAGACAAAACTATGGCTACACCTTC.

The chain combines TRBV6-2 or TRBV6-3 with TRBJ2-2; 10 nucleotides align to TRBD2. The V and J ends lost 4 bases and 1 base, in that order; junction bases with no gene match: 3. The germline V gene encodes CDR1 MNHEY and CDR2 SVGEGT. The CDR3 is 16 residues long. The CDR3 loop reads CASSFGLAENTGELFF. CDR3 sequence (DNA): TGTGCCAGCAGTTTCGGACTAGCGGAGAACACCGGGGAGCTGTTTTTT.